The source of this T cell receptor beta chain is a study of OX40 agonist ivuxolimab in advanced cancers. V dropped 0 bases and J dropped 1 base, with 17 bases sitting between them. CDR3 size: 17 residues. Germline-derived CDR1 and CDR2 are SGHRS and YFSETQ. Repertoires were generated with immunoSEQ multiplex PCR, while TCRdb's copy carries only in-frame clones and drops some. Of about 33,000 clones in the sample, approximately 84% are singletons; the top ten hold roughly 12%. Here the sequenced sample was CD4+ or CD8+ T cells sorted from blood, taken in a trial of the OX40 agonist ivuxolimab. The J gene is TRBJ2-7, the V gene TRBV5-1; D tentatively fits TRBD1 or TRBD2 (5 bases each). The clonotype comes from an adult with an advanced solid tumor such as melanoma, head and neck, liver or kidney cancer. CDR3 sequence: CASSLGGPRDGSYEQYF. DNA for the CDR3: TGCGCCAGCAGCTTGGGGGGTCCCCGGGACGGATCCTACGAGCAGTACTTC.